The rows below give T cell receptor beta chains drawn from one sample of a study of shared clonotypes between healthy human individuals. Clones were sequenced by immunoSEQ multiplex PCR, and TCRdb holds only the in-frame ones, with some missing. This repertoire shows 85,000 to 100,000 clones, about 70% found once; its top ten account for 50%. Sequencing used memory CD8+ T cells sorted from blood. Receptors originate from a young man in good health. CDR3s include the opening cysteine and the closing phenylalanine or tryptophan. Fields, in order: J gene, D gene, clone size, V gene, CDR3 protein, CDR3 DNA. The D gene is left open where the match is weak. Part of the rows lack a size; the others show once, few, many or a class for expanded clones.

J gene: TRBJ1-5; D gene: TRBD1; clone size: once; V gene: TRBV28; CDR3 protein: CASRGRDRANQPQHF; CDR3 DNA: TGTGCCAGCAGGGGGAGGGACAGGGCGAATCAGCCCCAGCATTTT
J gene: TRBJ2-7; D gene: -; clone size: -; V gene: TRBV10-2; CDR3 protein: CASSVGGSSYEQYF; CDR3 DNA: TGCGCCAGCAGTGTGGGCGGTAGCTCCTACGAGCAGTACTTC
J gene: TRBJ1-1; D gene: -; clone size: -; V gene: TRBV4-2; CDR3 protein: CASSPGRAGATEAFF; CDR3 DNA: TGTGCCAGCAGCCCCGGGAGGGCAGGTGCCACTGAAGCTTTCTTT
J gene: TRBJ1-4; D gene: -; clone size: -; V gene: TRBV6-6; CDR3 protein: CASETNEKLFF; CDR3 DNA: TGTGCCAGCGAAACTAATGAAAAACTGTTTTTT
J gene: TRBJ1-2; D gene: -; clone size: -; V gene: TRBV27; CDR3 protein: CASSLSKGNYGYTF; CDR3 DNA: TGTGCCAGCAGTTTATCAAAGGGGAACTATGGCTACACCTTC
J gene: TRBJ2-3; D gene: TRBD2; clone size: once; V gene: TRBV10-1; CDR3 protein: CASYERTSGTTDTQYF; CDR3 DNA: TGCGCCAGCTATGAGCGGACTAGCGGGACCACAGATACGCAGTATTTT
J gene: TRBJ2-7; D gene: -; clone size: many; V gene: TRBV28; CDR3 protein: CASGLGGTYEQYF; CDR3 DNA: TGTGCCAGCGGCCTTGGCGGTACCTACGAGCAGTACTTC
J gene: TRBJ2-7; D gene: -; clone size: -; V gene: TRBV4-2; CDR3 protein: CASSQDLGDRAYEQYF; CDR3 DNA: TGTGCCAGCAGCCAAGATCTAGGAGACAGAGCCTACGAGCAGTACTTC
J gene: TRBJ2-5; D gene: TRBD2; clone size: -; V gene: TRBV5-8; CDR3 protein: CASSPGTSGRAGETQYF; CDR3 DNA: TGTGCCAGCAGCCCCGGGACTAGCGGGAGGGCCGGCGAGACCCAGTACTTC
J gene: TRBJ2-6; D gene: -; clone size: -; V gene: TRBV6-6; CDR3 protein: CASSYSPGANVLTF; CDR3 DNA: TGTGCCAGCAGTTACTCTCCTGGGGCCAACGTCCTGACTTTC
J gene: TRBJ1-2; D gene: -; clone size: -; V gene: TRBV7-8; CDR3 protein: CASSLGEGGSGYTF; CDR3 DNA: TGTGCCAGCAGCTTAGGGGAGGGCGGATCCGGCTACACCTTC
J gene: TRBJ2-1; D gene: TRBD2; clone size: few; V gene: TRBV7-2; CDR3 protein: CASSLYLAGNNEQFF; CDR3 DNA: TGTGCCAGCAGCTTATACTTAGCGGGTAACAATGAGCAGTTCTTC
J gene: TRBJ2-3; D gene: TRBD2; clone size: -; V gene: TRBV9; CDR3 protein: CASSDPRGLAESSTDTQYF; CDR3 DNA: TGTGCCAGCAGCGACCCTCGGGGACTAGCGGAGTCGAGCACAGATACGCAGTATTTT
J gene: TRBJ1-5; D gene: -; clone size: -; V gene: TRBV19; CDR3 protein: CASRPGDRQNQPQHF; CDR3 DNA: TGTGCCAGTAGGCCCGGCGACAGGCAAAATCAGCCCCAGCATTTT
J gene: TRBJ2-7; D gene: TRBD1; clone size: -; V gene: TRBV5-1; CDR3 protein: CASSGGGQGNEQYF; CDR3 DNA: TGCGCCAGCAGCGGGGGCGGACAGGGTAACGAGCAGTACTTC
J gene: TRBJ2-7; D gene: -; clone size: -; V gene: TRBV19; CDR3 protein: CASSVPQHNPSYEQYF; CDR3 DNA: TGTGCCAGTAGTGTACCGCAGCATAACCCATCCTACGAGCAGTACTTC
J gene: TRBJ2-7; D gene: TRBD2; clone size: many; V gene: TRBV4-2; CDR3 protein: CASSQGLAGGYEQYF; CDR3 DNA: TGTGCCAGCAGCCAGGGACTAGCGGGAGGCTACGAGCAGTACTTC
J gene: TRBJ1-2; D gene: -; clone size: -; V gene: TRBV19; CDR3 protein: CASSLAGPSGHGYTF; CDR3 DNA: TGTGCCAGTAGTCTCGCCGGACCTAGTGGGCATGGCTACACCTTC
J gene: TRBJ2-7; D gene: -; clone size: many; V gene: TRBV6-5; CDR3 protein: CASSYSEGAGSYEQYF; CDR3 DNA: TGTGCCAGCAGTTACTCGGAGGGGGCAGGCTCCTACGAGCAGTACTTC
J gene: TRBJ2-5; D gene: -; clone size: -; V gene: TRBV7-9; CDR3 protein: CASTWDYQETQYF; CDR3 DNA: TGTGCCAGCACCTGGGACTACCAAGAGACCCAGTACTTC
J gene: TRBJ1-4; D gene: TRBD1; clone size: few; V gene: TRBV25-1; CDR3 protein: CASSGRQGGFHEKLFF; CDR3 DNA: TGTGCCAGCAGTGGGCGACAGGGCGGCTTTCATGAAAAACTGTTTTTT
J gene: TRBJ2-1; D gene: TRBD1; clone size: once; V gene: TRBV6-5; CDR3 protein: CASSLRGLYNEQFF; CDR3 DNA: TGTGCCAGCAGTCTCAGGGGGCTCTACAATGAGCAGTTCTTC
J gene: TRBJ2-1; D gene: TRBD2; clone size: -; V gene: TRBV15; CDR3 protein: CATLPLAGGGNEQFF; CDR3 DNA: TGTGCCACGTTGCCCCTGGCGGGAGGCGGCAATGAGCAGTTCTTC
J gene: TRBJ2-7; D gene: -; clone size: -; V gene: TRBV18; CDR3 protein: CASSPPQGSPSYEQYF; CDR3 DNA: TGTGCCAGCTCACCACCCCAGGGGAGTCCCTCCTACGAGCAGTACTTC
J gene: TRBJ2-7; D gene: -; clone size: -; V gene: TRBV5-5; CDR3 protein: CASRSQGTPASYEQYF; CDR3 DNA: TGTGCCAGCAGAAGTCAGGGGACTCCTGCCTCCTACGAGCAGTACTTC
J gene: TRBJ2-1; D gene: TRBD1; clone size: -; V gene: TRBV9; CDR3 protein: CASSVTGTGSNEQFF; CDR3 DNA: TGTGCCAGCAGCGTAACCGGGACAGGGTCCAATGAGCAGTTCTTC
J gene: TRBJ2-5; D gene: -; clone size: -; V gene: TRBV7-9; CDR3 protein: CASSPLPAGGQETQYF; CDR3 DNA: TGTGCCAGCAGCCCTCTACCGGCAGGGGGGCAAGAGACCCAGTACTTC
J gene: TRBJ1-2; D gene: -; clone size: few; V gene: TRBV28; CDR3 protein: CASSTLYGYTF; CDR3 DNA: TGTGCCAGCAGCACACTCTATGGCTACACCTTC
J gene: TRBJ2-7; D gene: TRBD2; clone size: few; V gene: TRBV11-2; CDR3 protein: CASRLGLAAYEQYF; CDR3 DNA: TGTGCCAGCAGACTGGGACTAGCGGCCTACGAGCAGTACTTC
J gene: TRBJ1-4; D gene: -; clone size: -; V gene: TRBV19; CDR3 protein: CASSTGRASEKLFF; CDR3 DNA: TGTGCCAGTAGTACTGGAAGGGCGAGTGAAAAACTGTTTTTT
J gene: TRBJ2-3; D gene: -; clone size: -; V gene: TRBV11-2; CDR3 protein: CASSRRGTSTDTQYF; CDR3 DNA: TGTGCCAGCAGCCGTCGGGGAACTAGCACAGATACGCAGTATTTT
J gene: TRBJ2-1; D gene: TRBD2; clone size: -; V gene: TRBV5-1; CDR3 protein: CASSVTSGTLNEQFF; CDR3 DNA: TGCGCCAGCAGTGTTACTAGCGGGACCCTCAATGAGCAGTTCTTC
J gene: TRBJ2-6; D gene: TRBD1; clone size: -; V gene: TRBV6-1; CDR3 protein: CASSEWDSGANVLTF; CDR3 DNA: TGTGCCAGCAGTGAATGGGACAGCGGGGCCAACGTCCTGACTTTC